The source of this T cell receptor beta chain is a study of cytomegalovirus exposure and HLA in healthy donors. Study in general: Unique TCR beta sequences numbering approximately 120 million came from 150 million to 200 million T cells in an earlier analysis.

Study-wide findings and caveats: Exclusion applied to some V segments, including TRBV6-2 and TRBV6-3, as they were indistinguishable. Association of a missense DCLRE1C variant with TCR beta V- and J-gene trimming was reported in a later analysis. Solely CMV serostatus was available to characterize immune exposure.

In the PCR, 60 Vbeta and 13 Jbeta primers were used. Repertoires were generated with immunoSEQ multiplex PCR, while TCRdb's copy carries only in-frame clones and drops some. The profile covers roughly 200,000 clones, with about 88% appearing a single time and approximately 0.31% taken by the ten largest. Germline assignment: CDR1 MNHEY and CDR2 SMNVEV (reference sequence). CDR3 length: 14 residues. Trimming shortened V by 6 bases and J by 0 bases, and 9 bases separated the two germline ends. Details on this clone: Its target is not known.

Sequencing used PBMCs. The source is a woman aged 25 to 45 in good health and CMV-seronegative. The chain links TRBV27 to TRBJ1-3, with D uncertain. In DNA form, the CDR3 reads TGTGCCAGCAGAGAATCCTACTCTGGAAACACCATATATTTT. It is translated as CASRESYSGNTIYF.